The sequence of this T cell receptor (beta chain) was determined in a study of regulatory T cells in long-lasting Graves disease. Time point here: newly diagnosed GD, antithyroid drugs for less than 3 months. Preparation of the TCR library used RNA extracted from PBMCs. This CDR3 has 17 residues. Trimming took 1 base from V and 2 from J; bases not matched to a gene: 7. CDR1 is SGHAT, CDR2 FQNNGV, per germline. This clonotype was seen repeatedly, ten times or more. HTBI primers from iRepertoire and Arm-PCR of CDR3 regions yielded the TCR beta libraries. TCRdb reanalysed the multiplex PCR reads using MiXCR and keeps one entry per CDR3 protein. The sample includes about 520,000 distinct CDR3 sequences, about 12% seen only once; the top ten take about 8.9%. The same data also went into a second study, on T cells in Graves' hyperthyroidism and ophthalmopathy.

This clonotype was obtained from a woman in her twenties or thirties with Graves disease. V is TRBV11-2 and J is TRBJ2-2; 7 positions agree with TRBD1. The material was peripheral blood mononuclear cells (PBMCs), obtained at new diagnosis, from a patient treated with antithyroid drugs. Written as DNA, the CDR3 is TGTGCCAGCAGCTTAGTTCGGGACAGTTTTAACACCGGGGAGCTGTTTTTT. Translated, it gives CASSLVRDSFNTGELFF.